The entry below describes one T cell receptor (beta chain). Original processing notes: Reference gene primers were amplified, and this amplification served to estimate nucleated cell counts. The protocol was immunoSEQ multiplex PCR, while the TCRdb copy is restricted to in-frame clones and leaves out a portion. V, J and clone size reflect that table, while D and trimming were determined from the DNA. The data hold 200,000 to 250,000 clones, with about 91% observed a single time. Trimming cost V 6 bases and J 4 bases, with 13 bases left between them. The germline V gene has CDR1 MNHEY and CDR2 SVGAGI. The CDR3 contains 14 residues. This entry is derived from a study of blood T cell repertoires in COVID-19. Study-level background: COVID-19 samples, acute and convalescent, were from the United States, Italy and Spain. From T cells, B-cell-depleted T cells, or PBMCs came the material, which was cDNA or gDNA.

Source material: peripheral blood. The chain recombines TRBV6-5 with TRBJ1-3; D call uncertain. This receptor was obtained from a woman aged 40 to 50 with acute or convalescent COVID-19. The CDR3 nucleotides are TGTGCCAGCAGCATGAGGTCTGCAGGAAACACCATATATTTT. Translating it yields CASSMRSAGNTIYF.